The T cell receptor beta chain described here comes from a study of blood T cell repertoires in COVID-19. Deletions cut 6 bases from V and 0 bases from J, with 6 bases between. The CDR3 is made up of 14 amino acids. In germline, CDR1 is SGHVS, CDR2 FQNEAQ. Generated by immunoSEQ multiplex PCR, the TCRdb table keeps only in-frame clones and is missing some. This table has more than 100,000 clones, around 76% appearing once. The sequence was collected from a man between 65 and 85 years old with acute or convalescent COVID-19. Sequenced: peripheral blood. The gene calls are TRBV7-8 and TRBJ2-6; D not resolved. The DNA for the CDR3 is TGTGCCAGCAGTCCCGGCTCTGGGGCCAACGTCCTGACTTTC. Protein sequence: CASSPGSGANVLTF.